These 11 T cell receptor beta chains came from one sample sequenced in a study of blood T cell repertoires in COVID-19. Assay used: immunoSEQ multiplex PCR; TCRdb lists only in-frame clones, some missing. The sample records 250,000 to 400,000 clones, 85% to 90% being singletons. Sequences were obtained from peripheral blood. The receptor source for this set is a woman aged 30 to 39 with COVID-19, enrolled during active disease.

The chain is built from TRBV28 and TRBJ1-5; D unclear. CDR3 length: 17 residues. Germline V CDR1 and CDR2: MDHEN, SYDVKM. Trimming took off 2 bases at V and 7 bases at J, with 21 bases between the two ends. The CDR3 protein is CASSLESRRLHRQPQHF. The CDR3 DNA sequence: TGTGCCAGCAGTTTAGAATCCCGCAGGCTTCATAGACAGCCCCAGCATTTT. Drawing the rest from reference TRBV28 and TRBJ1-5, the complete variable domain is DVKVTQSSRYLVKRTGEKVFLECVQDMDHENMFWYRQDPGLGLRLIYFSYDVKMKEKGDIPEGYSVSREKKERFSLILESASTNQTSMYLCASSLESRRLHRQPQHFGDGTRLSIL.

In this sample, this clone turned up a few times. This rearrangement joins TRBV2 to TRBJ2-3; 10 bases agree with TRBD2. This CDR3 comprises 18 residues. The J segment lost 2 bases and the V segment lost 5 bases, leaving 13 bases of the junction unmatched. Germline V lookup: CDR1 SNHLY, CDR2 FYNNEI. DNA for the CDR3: TGTGCCAGCAGTCGAAGAACCCTTACTAGCGGGACCACAGATACGCAGTATTTT. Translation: CASSRRTLTSGTTDTQYF.

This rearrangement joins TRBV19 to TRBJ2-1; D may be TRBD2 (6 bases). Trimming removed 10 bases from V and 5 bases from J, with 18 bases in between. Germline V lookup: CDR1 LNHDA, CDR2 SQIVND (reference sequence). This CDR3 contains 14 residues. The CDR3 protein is CATTTGDSNNEQFF. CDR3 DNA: TGTGCCACCACAACGGGAGACAGTAACAATGAGCAGTTCTTC.

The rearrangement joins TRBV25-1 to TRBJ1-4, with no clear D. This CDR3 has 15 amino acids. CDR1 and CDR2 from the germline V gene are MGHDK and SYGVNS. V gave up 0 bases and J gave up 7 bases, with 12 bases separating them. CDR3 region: CASSEYRGSGEKLFF. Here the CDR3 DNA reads TGTGCCAGCAGTGAATATCGGGGAAGTGGTGAAAAACTGTTTTTT.

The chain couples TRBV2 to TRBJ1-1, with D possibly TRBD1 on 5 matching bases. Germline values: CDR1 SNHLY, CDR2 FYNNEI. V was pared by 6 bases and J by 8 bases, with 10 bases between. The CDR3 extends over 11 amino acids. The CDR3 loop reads CASRAQVEAFF. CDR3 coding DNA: TGTGCCAGCAGAGCACAGGTAGAAGCTTTCTTT.

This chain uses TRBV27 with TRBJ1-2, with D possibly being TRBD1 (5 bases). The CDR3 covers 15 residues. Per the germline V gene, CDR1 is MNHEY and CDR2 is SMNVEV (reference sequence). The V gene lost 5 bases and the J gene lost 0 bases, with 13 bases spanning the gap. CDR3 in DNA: TGTGCCAGCAGTCCCCGGGGGGGGTCTAACTATGGCTACACCTTC. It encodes CASSPRGGSNYGYTF.

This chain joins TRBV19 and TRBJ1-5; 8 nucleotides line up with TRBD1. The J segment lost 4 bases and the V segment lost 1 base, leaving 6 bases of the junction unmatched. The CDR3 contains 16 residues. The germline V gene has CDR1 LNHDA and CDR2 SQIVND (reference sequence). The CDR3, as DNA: TGTGCCAGTAGTATAGCGCTAGACAGGGGAAATCAGCCCCAGCATTTT. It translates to CASSIALDRGNQPQHF.

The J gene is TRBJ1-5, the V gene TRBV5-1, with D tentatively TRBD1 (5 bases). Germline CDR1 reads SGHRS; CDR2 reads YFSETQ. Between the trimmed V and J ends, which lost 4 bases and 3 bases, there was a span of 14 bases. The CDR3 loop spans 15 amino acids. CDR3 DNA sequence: TGCGCCAGCAGCCGGTCGGGGGACTCCAATCAGCCCCAGCATTTT. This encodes CASSRSGDSNQPQHF.

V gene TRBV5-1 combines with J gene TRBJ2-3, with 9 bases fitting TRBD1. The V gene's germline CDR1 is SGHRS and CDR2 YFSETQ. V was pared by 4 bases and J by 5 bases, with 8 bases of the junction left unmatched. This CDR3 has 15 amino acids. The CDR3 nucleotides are TGCGCCAGCAGCCGGGGACAGGGCAACATAGATACGCAGTATTTT. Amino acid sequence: CASSRGQGNIDTQYF.

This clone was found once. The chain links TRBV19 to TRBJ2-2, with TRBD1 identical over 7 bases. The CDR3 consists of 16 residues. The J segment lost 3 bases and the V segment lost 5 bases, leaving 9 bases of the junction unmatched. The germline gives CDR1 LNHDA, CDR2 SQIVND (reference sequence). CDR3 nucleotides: TGTGCCAGTAGTCCCGTTACAGGGGCTGACACCGGGGAGCTGTTTTTT. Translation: CASSPVTGADTGELFF.

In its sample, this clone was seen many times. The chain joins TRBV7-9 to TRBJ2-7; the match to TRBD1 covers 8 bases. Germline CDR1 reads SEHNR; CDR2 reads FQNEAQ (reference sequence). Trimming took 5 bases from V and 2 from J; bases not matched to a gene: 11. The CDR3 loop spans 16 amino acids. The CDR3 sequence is CASSNDRGLNTYEQYF. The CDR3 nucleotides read TGTGCCAGCAGCAACGACAGGGGTCTAAATACCTACGAGCAGTACTTC.